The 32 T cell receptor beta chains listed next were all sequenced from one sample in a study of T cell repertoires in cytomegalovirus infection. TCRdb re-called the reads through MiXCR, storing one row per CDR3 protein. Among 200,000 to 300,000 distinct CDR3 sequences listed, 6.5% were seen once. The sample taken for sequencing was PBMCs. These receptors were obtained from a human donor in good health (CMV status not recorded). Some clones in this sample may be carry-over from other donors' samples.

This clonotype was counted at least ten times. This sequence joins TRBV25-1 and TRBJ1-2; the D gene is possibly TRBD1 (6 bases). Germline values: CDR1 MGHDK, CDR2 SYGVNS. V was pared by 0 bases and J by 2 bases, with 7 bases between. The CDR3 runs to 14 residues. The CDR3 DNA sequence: TGTGCCAGCAGTGAATATGACAGGAACTATGGCTACACCTTC. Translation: CASSEYDRNYGYTF.

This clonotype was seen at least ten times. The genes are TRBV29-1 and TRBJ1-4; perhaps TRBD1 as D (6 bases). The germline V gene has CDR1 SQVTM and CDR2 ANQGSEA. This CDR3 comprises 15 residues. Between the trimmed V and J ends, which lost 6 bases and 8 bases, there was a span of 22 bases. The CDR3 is CSVTGVRGGGEKLFF. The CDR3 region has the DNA TGCAGCGTCACGGGCGTCAGGGGAGGAGGCGAAAAACTGTTTTTT.

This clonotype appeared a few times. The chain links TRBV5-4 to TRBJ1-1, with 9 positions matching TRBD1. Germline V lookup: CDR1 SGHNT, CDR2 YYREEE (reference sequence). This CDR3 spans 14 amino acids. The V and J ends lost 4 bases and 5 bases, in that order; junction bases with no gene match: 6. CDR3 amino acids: CASSVRDRETEAFF. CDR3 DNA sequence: TGTGCCAGCAGCGTTCGGGACAGGGAGACTGAAGCTTTCTTT.

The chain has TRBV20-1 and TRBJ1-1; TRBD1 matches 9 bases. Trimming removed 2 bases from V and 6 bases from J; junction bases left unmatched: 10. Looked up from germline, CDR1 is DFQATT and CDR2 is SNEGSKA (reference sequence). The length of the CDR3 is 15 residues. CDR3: CSARFKYRGQAEAFF. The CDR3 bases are TGCAGTGCTAGATTTAAGTACAGGGGGCAAGCTGAAGCTTTCTTT.

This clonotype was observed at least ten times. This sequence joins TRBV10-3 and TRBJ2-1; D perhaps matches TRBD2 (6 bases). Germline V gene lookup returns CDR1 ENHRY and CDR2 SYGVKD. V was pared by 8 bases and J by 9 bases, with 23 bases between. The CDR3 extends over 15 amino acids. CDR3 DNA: TGTGCCATCCTGACCGGAGGGGCCGCCTCGGGTGAGCAGTTCTTC. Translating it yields CAILTGGAASGEQFF.

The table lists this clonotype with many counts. In nucleotides, the CDR3 is TGTGCCAGCAGTGCTACCGGGTTGGGGGGCTACACCTTC. It is translated as CASSATGLGGYTF. The rearrangement links TRBV28 to TRBJ1-2; unclear D gene. V was trimmed by 5 bases and J by 8 bases, leaving 15 bases between them. Germline V gives CDR1 MDHEN, CDR2 SYDVKM. This CDR3 is built from 13 residues.

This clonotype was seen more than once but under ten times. CDR3 sequence: CASSQGTAHSNQPQHF. CDR3 coding DNA: TGCGCCAGCAGCCAAGGGACAGCACATAGCAATCAGCCCCAGCATTTT. The V call is TRBV4-1, the J call TRBJ1-5, with D possibly being TRBD1 (6 bases). This CDR3 is 16 amino acids long. CDR1 is MGHRA, CDR2 YSYEKL, per germline. With 1 base removed from V and 0 bases from J, the gap between germline ends came to 10 bases.

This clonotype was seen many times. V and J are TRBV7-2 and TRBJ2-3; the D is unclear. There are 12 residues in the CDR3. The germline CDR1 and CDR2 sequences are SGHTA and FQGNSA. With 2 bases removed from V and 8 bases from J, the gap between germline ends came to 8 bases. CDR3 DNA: TGTGCCAGCAGCTTATCCCTATCTACGCAGTATTTT. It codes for CASSLSLSTQYF.

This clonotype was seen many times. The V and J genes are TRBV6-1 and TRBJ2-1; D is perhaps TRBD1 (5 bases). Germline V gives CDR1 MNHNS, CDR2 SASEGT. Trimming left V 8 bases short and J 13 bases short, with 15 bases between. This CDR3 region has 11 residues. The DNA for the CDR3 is TGTGCCAGCTTCAAGGGGCAGAGTCAGTTCTTC. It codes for CASFKGQSQFF.

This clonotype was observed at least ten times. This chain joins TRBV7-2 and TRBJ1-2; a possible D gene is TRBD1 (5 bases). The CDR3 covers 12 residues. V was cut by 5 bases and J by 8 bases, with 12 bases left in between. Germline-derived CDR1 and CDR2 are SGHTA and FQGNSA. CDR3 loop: CASSPSRGGYTF. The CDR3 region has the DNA TGTGCCAGCAGCCCGTCTAGGGGCGGCTACACCTTC.

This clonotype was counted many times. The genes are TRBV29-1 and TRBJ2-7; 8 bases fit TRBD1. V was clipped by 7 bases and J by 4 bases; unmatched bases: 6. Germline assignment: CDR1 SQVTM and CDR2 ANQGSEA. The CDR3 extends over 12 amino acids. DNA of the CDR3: TGCAGCGCGCGACAGGGGCCGTACGAGCAGTACTTC. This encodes CSARQGPYEQYF.

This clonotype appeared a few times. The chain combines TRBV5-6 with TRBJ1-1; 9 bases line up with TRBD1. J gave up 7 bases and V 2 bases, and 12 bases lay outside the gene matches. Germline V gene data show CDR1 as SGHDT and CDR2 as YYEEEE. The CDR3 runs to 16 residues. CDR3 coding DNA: TGTGCCAGCAGCTTCGCTCCTACGGGACAGGGACTTGAAGCTTTCTTT. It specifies CASSFAPTGQGLEAFF.

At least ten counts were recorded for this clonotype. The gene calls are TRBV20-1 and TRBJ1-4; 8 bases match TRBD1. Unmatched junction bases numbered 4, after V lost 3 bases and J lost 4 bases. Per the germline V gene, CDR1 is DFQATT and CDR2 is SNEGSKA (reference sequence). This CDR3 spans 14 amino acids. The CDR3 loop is CSARVQGGNEKLFF. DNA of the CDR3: TGCAGTGCTAGGGTACAGGGGGGTAATGAAAAACTGTTTTTT.

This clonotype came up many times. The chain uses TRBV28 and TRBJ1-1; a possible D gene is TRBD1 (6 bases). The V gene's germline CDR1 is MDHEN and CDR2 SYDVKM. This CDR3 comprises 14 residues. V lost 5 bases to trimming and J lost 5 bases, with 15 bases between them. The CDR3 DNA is TGTGCCAGCAGTCCTTCGACAGGAGCAACTGAAGCTTTCTTT. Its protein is CASSPSTGATEAFF.

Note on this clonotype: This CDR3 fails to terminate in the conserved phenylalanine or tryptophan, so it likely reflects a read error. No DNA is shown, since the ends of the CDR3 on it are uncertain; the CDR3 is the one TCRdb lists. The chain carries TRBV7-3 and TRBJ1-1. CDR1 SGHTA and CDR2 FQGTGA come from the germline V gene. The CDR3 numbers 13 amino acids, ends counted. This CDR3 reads CASSFDGNTEVFC.

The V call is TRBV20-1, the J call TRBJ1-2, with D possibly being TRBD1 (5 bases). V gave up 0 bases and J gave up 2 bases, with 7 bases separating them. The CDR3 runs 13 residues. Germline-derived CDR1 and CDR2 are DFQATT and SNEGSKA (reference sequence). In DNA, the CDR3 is TGCAGTGCTAGAGACAGGGTCAACTATGGCTACACCTTC. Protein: CSARDRVNYGYTF.

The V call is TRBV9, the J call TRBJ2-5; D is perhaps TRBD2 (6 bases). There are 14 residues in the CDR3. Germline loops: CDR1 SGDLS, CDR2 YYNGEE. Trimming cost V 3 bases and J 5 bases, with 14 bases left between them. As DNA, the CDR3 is TGTGCCAGCAGCGCGCCCGGGACTCCGGAGACCCAGTACTTC. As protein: CASSAPGTPETQYF.

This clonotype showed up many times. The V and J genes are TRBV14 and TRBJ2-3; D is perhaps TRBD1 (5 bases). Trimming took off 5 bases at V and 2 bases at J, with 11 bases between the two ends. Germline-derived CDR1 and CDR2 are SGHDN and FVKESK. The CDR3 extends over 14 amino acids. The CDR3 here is CASSVHRNTDTQYF. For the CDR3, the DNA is TGTGCCAGCAGCGTACACAGGAACACAGATACGCAGTATTTT.

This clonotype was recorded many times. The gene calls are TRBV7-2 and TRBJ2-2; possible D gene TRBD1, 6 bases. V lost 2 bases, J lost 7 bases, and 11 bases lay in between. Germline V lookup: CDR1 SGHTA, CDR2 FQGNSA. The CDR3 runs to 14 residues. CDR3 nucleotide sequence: TGTGCCAGCAGCTTATCAACCAGGGGCGGGGAGCTGTTTTTT. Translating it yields CASSLSTRGGELFF. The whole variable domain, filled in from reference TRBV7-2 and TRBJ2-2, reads GAGVSQSPSNKVTEKGKDVELRCDPISGHTALYWYRQSLGQGLEFLIYFQGNSAPDKSGLPSDRFSAERTGGSVSTLTIQRTQQEDSAVYLCASSLSTRGGELFFGEGSRLTVL.

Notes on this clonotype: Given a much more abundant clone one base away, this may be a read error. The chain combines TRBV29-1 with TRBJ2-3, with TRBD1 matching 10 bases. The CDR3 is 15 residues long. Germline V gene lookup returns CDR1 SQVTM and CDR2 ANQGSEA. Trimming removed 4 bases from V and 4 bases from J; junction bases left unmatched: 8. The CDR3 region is CSVGPGQGFPDTQYF. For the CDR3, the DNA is TGCAGCGTTGGCCCGGGACAGGGGTTCCCAGATACGCAGTATTTT.

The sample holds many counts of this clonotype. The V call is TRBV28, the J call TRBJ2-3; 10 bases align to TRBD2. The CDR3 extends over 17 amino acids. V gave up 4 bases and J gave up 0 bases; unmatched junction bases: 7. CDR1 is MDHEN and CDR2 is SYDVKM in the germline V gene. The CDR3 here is CASSSLAGATSTDTQYF. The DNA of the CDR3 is TGTGCCAGCAGTTCTCTAGCGGGGGCAACTAGCACAGATACGCAGTATTTT.

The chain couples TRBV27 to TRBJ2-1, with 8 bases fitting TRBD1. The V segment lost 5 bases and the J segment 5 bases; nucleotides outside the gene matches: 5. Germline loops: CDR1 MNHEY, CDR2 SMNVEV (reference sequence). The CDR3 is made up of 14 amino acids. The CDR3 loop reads CASSPRDRNNEQFF. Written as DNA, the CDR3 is TGTGCCAGCAGTCCCCGGGACAGGAACAATGAGCAGTTCTTC.

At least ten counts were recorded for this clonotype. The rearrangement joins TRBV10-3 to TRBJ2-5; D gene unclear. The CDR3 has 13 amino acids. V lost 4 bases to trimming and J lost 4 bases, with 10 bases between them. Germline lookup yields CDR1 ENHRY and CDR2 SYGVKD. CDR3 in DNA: TGTGCCATCAGTGCAAGGGAAGGAGAGACCCAGTACTTC. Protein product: CAISAREGETQYF.

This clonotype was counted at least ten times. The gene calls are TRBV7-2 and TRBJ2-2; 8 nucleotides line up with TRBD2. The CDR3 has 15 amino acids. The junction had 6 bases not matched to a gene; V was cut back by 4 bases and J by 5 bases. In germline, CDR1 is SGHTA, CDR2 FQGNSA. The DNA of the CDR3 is TGTGCCAGCAGCTCCTTGTCGGGGGGGACCGGGGAGCTGTTTTTT. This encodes CASSSLSGGTGELFF.

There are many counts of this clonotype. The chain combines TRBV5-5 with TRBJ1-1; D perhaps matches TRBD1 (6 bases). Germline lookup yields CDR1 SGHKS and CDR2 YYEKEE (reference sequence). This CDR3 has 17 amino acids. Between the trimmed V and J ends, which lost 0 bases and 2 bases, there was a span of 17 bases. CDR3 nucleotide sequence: TGTGCCAGCAGCTTGGGGCAAAACAGGGTCCGAAACACTGAAGCTTTCTTT. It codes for CASSLGQNRVRNTEAFF.

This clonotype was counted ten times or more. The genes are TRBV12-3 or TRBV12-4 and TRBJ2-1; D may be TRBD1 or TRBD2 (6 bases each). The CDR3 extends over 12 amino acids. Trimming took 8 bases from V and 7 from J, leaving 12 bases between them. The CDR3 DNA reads TGTGCCAGCGGCACAGGGAGGAATGAGCAGTTCTTC. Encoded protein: CASGTGRNEQFF.

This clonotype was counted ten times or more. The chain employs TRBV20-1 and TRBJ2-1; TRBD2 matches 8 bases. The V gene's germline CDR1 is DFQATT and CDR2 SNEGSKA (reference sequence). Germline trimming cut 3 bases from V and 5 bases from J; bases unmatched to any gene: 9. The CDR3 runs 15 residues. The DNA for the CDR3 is TGCAGTGCTAGGGACTGGGCGGGGGGACACAATGAGCAGTTCTTC. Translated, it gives CSARDWAGGHNEQFF.

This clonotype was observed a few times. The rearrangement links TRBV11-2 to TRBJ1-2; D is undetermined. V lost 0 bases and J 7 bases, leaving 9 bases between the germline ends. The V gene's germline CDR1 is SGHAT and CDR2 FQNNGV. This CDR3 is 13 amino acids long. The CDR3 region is CASSLEWLSGYTF. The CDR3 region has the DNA TGTGCCAGCAGCTTAGAGTGGCTCTCTGGCTACACCTTC.

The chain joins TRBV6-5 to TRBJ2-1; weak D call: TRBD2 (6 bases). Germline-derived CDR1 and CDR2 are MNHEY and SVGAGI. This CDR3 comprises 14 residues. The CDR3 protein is CDSGGAGSYNEQFF. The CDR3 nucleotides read TGTGACTCCGGCGGGGCTGGCTCCTACAATGAGCAGTTCTTC.

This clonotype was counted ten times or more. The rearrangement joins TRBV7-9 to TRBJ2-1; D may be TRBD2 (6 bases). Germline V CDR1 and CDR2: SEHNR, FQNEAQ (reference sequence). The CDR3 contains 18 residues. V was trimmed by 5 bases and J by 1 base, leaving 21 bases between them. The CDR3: CASSPPPGGSGSYNEQFF. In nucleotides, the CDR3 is TGTGCCAGCAGCCCCCCCCCGGGTGGTAGCGGATCCTACAATGAGCAGTTCTTC.

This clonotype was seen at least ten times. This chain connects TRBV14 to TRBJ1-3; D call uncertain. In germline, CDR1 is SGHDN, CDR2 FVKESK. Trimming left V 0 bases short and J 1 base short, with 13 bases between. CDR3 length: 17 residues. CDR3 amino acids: CASSQDLVQNSGNTIYF. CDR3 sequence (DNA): TGTGCCAGCAGCCAAGATTTGGTCCAGAATTCTGGAAACACCATATATTTT.

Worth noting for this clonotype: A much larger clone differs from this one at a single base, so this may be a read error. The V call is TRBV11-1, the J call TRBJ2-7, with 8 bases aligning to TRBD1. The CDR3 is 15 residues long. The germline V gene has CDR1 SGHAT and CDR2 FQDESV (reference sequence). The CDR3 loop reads CASSRTRTGTYEQNF. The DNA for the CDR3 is TGTGCCAGCAGCCGGACAAGGACAGGGACCTACGAGCAGAACTTC.